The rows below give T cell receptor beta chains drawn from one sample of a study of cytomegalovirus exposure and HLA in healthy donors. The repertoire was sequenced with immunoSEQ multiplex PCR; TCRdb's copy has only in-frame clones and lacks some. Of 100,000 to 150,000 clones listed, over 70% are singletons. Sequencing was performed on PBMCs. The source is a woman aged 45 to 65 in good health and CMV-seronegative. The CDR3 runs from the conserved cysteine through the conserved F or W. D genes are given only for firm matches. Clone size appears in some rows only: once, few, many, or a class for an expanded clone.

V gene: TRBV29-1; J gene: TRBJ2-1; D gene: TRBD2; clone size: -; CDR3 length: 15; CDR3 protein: CSVLLSGGPYNEQFF; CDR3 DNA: TGCAGCGTCTTGCTCAGCGGGGGGCCCTACAATGAGCAGTTCTTC
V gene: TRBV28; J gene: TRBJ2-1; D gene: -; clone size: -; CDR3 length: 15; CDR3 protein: CASSFDFGRDNEQFF; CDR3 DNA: TGTGCCAGCAGTTTCGATTTCGGGCGGGACAATGAGCAGTTCTTC
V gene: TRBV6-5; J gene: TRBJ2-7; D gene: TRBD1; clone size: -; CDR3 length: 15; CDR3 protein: CASSRAGTGAYEQYF; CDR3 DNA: TGTGCCAGCAGCCGAGCCGGGACAGGAGCCTACGAGCAGTACTTC
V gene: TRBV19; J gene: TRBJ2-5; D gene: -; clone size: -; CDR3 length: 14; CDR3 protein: CASSISSSQETQYF; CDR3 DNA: TGTGCCAGTAGTATATCGTCTTCCCAAGAGACCCAGTACTTC
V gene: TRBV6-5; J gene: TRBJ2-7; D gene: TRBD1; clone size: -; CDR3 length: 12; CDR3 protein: CASSRQGYEQYF; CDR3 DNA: TGTGCCAGCAGTCGACAGGGTTACGAGCAGTACTTC
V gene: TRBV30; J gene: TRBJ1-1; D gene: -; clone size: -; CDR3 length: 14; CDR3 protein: CAWQTINMNTEAFF; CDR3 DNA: TGTGCCTGGCAGACAATTAACATGAACACTGAAGCTTTCTTT
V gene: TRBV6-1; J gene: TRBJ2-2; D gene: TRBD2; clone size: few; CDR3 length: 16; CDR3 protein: CASSELLSGGEGELFF; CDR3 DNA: TGTGCCAGCAGTGAACTTCTGTCGGGGGGAGAGGGGGAGCTGTTTTTT
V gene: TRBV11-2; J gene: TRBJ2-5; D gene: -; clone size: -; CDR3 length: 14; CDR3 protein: CASSYSGSQETQYF; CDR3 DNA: TGTGCCAGCAGCTATAGCGGATCCCAAGAGACCCAGTACTTC
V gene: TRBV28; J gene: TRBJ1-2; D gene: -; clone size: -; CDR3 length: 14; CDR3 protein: CASSSPQTPYGYTF; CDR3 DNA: TGTGCCAGCAGTTCCCCACAGACACCCTATGGCTACACCTTC
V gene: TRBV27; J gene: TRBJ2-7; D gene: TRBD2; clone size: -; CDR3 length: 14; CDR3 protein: CASSFSGSGYEQYF; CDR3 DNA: TGTGCCAGCAGTTTTAGCGGGAGTGGTTACGAGCAGTACTTC
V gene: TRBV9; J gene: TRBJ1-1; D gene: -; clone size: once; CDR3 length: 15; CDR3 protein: CASSASSRMNTEAFF; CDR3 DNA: TGTGCCAGCAGCGCATCGAGCAGGATGAACACTGAAGCTTTCTTT
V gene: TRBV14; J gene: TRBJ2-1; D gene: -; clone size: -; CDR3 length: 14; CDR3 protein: CASSQVTLTNEQFF; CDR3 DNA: TGTGCCAGCAGCCAAGTAACTCTTACCAATGAGCAGTTCTTC
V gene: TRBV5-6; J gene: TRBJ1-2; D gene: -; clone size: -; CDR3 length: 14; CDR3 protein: CASSLLSGWAGYTF; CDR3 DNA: TGTGCCAGCAGCTTGTTGTCAGGGTGGGCTGGCTACACCTTC
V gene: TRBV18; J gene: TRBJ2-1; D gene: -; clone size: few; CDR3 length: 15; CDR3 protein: CASSPLWASYNEQFF; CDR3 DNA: TGTGCCAGCTCACCACTGTGGGCCTCCTACAATGAGCAGTTCTTC
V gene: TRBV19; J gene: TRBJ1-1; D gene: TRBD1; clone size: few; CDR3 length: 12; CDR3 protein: CASSLRQGEAFF; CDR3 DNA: TGTGCCAGTAGTCTCAGACAGGGTGAAGCTTTCTTT
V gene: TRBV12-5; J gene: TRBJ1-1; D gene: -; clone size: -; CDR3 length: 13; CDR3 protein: CASGQGRGTEAFF; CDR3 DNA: TGTGCTAGTGGCCAGGGGAGGGGCACTGAAGCTTTCTTT
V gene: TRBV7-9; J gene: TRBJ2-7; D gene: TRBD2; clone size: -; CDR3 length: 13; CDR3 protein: CASSRSGSYEQYF; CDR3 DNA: TGTGCCAGCAGCCGGAGCGGGAGCTACGAGCAGTACTTC
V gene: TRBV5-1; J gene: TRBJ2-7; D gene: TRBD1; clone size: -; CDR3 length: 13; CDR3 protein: CASSMGQAYEQYF; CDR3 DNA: TGCGCCAGCAGCATGGGACAGGCCTACGAGCAGTACTTC
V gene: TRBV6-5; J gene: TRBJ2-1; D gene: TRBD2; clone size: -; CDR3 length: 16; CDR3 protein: CASSYSSSGRGNEQFF; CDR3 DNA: TGTGCCAGCAGTTACTCTTCTAGCGGGAGAGGAAATGAGCAGTTCTTC
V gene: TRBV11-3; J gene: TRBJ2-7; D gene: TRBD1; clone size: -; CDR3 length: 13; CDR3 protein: CASSPQGTYEQYF; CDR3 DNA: TGTGCCAGCAGCCCACAGGGGACCTACGAGCAGTACTTC
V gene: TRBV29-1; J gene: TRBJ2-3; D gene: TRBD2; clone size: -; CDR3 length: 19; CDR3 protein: CSVERNRLAGNPSTDTQYF; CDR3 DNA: TGCAGCGTTGAACGGAACCGACTAGCGGGAAACCCAAGCACAGATACGCAGTATTTT
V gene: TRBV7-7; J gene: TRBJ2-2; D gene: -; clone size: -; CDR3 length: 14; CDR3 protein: CASSLAESSGELFF; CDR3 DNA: TGTGCTAGCAGCTTAGCTGAGAGTTCCGGGGAGCTGTTTTTT
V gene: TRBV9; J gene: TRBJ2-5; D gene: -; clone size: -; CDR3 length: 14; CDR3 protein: CASSVEGLEETQYF; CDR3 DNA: TGTGCCAGCAGCGTAGAGGGACTGGAAGAGACCCAGTACTTC
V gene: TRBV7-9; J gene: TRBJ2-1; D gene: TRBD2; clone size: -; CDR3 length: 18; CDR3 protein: CSSSSPSGTVSSYNEQFF; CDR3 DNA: TGTTCCAGCAGCTCCCCTAGCGGGACGGTGAGCTCCTACAATGAGCAGTTCTTC
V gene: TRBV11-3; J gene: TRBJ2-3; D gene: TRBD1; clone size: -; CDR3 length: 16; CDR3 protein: CASSLGDRGFTDTQYF; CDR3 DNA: TGTGCCAGCAGCTTAGGGGACAGGGGCTTCACAGATACGCAGTATTTT
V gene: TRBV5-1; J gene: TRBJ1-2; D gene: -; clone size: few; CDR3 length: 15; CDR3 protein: CASSLVRTTNYGYTF; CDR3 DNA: TGCGCCAGCAGCTTGGTAAGGACAACAAACTATGGCTACACCTTC
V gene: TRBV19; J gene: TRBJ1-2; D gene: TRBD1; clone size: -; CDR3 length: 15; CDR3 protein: CASSLSGQGSFGYTF; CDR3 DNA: TGTGCCAGTAGTCTCTCGGGACAGGGCTCTTTTGGCTACACCTTC
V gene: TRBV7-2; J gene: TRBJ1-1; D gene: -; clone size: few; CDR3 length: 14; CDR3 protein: CASSPRQEPTEAFF; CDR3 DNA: TGTGCCAGCAGCCCGAGACAGGAACCGACTGAAGCTTTCTTT
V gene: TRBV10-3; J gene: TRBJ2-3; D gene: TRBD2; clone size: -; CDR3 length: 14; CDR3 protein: CAISSSGATDTQYF; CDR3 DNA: TGTGCCATCAGTTCTAGCGGGGCCACAGATACGCAGTATTTT
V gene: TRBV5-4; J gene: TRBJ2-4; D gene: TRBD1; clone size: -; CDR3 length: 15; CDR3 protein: CASSLGQGSGNIQYF; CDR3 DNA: TGTGCCAGCAGCTTGGGACAGGGGAGTGGAAACATTCAGTACTTC
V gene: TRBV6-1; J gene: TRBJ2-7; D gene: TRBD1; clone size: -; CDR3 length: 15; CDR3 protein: CASSARTGESYEQYF; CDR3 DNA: TGTGCCAGCAGTGCCCGGACAGGGGAATCCTACGAGCAGTACTTC
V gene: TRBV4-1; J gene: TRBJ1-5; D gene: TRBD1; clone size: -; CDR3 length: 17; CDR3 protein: CASSQNSGTGIGQPQHF; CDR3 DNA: TGCGCCAGCAGCCAGAATTCCGGGACAGGGATTGGTCAGCCCCAGCATTTT
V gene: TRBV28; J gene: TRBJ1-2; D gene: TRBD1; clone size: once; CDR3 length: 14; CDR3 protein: CASSWTGGVYGYTF; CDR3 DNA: TGTGCCAGCAGTTGGACAGGGGGCGTTTATGGCTACACCTTC
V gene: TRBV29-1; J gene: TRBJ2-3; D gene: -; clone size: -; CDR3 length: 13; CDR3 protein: CSVDEGGTDTQYF; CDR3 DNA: TGCAGCGTTGACGAGGGTGGCACAGATACGCAGTATTTT
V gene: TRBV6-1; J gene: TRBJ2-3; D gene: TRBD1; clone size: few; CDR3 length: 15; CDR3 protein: CASSDAGTGTDTQYF; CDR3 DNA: TGTGCCAGCAGTGATGCCGGGACAGGCACAGATACGCAGTATTTT
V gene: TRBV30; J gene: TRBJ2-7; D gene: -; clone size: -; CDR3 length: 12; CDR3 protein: CAWDGGFYEQYF; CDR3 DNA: TGTGCCTGGGACGGCGGATTTTACGAGCAGTACTTC
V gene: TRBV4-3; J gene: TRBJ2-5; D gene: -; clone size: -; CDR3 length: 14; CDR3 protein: CASSRGGGQETQYF; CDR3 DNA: TGCGCCAGCAGTCGTGGCGGCGGGCAAGAGACCCAGTACTTC
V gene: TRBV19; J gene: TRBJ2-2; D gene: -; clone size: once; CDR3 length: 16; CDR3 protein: CASIGWAGMNTGELFF; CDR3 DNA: TGTGCCAGTATCGGCTGGGCAGGGATGAACACCGGGGAGCTGTTTTTT
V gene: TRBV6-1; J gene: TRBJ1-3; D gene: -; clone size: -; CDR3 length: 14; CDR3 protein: CASSGTASGNTIYF; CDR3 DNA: TGTGCCAGCAGTGGGACAGCCTCTGGAAACACCATATATTTT
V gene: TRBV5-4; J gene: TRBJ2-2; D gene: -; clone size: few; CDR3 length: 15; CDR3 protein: CASSLVGGGTGELFF; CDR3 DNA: TGTGCCAGCAGCTTGGTGGGAGGGGGGACCGGGGAGCTGTTTTTT
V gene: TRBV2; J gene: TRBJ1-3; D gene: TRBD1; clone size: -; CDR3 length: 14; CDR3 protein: CASSLQGDGNTIYF; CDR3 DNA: TGTGCCAGCAGTCTACAGGGGGACGGAAACACCATATATTTT
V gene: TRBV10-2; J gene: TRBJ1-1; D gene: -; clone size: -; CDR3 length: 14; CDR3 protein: CASRVLERDTEAFF; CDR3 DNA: TGCGCCAGCAGGGTTTTAGAGCGGGACACTGAAGCTTTCTTT
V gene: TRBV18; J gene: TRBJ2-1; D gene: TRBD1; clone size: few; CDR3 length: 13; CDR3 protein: CASSPTGFPEQFF; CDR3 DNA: TGTGCCAGCTCACCGACAGGGTTCCCTGAGCAGTTCTTC
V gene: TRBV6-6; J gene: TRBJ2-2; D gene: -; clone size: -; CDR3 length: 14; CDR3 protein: CASSTVVPTGELFF; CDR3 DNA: TGTGCCAGCAGTACCGTAGTACCCACCGGGGAGCTGTTTTTT
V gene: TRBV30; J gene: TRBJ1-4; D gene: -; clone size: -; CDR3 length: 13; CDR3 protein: CAWSRGAREKLFF; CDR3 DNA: TGTGCCTGGAGTAGAGGAGCGCGGGAAAAACTGTTTTTT
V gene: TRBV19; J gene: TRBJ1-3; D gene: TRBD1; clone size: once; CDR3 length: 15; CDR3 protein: CASMPTGIFGNTIYF; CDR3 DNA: TGTGCCAGTATGCCGACAGGGATATTTGGAAACACCATATATTTT
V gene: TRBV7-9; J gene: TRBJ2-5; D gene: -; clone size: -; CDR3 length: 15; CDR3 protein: CASSFTTGTQETQYF; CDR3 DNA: TGTGCCAGCAGCTTTACCACAGGGACCCAAGAGACCCAGTACTTC
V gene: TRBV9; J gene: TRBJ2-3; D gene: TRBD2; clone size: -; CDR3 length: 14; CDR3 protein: CASSVGLITDTQYF; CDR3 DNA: TGTGCCAGCAGCGTGGGACTAATCACAGATACGCAGTATTTT
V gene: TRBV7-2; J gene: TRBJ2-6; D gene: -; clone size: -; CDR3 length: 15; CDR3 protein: CASSLNGPGANVLTF; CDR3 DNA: TGTGCCAGCAGCTTAAACGGTCCTGGGGCCAACGTCCTGACTTTC
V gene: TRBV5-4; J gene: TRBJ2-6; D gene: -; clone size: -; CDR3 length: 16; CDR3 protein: CASSLRTTSGANVLTF; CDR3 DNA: TGTGCCAGCAGCTTGAGGACAACCTCTGGGGCCAACGTCCTGACTTTC
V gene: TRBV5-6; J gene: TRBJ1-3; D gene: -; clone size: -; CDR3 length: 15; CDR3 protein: CASSLTVSSGNTIYF; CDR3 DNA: TGTGCCAGCAGCCTAACAGTTAGCTCTGGAAACACCATATATTTT
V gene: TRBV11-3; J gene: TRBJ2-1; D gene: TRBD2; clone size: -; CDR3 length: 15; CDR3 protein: CASSPGRLAGEEQFF; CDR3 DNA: TGTGCCAGCAGCCCCGGTAGGCTAGCGGGAGAGGAGCAGTTCTTC
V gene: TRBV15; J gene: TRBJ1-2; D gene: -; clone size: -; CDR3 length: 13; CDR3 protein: CATSRAFDYGYTF; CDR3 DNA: TGTGCCACCAGCAGAGCGTTTGACTATGGCTACACCTTC
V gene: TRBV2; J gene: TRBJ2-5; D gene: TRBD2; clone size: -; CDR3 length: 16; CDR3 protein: CASSLGTSGAQETQYF; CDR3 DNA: TGTGCCAGCAGTTTAGGGACTAGCGGGGCTCAAGAGACCCAGTACTTC
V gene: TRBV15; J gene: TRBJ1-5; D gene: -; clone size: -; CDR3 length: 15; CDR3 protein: CATSRGGYSNQPQHF; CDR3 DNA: TGTGCCACCAGCAGAGGCGGGTATAGCAATCAGCCCCAGCATTTT
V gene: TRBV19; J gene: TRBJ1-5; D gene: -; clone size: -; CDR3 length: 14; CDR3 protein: CASSIDLELQPQHF; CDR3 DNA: TGTGCCAGTAGTATAGATCTGGAGCTACAGCCCCAGCATTTT
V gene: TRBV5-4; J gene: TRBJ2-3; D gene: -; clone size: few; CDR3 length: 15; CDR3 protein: CASSSPGLGTDTQYF; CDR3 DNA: TGTGCCAGCAGCTCCCCGGGACTGGGGACAGATACGCAGTATTTT
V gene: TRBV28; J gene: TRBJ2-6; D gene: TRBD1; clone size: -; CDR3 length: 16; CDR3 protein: CASRRGRLAGANVLTF; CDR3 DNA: TGTGCCAGCAGGAGGGGGCGTCTGGCTGGGGCCAACGTCCTGACTTTC
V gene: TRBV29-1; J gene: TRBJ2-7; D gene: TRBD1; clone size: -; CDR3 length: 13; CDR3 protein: CSVGGTGSYEQYF; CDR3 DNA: TGCAGCGTTGGGGGGACAGGGTCCTACGAGCAGTACTTC
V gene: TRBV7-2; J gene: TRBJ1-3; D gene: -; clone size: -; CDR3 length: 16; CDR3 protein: CASSLFSRATGNTIYF; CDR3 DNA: TGTGCCAGCAGCTTGTTTTCGAGGGCTACTGGAAACACCATATATTTT